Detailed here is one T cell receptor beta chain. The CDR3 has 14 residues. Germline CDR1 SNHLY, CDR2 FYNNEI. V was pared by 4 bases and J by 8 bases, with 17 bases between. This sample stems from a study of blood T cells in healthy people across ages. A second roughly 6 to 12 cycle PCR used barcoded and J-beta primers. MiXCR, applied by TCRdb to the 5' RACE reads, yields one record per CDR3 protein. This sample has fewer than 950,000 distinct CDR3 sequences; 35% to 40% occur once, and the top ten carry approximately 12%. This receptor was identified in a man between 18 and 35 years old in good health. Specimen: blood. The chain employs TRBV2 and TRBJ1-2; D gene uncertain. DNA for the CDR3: TGTGCCAGCAGTGTTAAAAGGGAAGCGCGAGGCTACACCTTC. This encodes CASSVKREARGYTF. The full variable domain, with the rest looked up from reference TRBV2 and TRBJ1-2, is EPEVTQTPSHQVTQMGQEVILRCVPISNHLYFYWYRQILGQKVEFLVSFYNNEISEKSEIFDDQFSVERPDGSNFTLKIRSTKLEDSAMYFCASSVKREARGYTFGSGTRLTVV.